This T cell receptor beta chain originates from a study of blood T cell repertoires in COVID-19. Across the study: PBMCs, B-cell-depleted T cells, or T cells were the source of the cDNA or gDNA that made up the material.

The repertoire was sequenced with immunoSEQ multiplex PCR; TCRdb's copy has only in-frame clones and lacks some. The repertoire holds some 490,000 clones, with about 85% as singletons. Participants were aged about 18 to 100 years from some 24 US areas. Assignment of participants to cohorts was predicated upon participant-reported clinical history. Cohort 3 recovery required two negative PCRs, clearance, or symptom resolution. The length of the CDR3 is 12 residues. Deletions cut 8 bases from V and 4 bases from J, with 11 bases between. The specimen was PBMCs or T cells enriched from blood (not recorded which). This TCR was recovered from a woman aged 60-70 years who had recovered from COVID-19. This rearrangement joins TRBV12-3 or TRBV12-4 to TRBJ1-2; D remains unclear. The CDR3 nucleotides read TGTGCCAGCGGGTCAGCGAGCTATGGCTACACCTTC. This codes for CASGSASYGYTF.